This T cell receptor (beta chain) was documented in a study of T cell repertoires in cytomegalovirus infection. Study as a whole: Selection of CMV epitopes for the study included recently identified HLA-C-restricted and well-studied HLA-B-restricted ones. An indication of both CMV infection and matching HLA type came from public TCR beta signatures.

A single record per CDR3 protein comes from TCRdb applying MiXCR to the reads. The sample yields 750,000 to 900,000 distinct CDR3 sequences, 25% to 30% seen once. CDR1 and CDR2 (germline): SGHVS, FNYEAQ. J gave up 0 bases and V 5 bases, and 6 bases lay outside the gene matches. This CDR3 spans 15 amino acids. This clonotype was picked up many times. Its target is not known. Study-wide points: Summed public TCR beta family frequency identified CMV carriers bearing the relevant HLA.

This clonotype was obtained from a human donor in good health (CMV status not recorded). Some clones in this sample may be carry-over from other donors' samples. V usage is TRBV7-6 and J usage is TRBJ2-5; 7 nucleotides agree with TRBD2. Sequencing used cultured CD8+ T cells from PBMCs, obtained from culture after CMV antigen stimulation. The CDR3 loop is CASSPGREYQETQYF. In nucleotides, the CDR3 is TGTGCCAGCAGCCCGGGGAGGGAGTACCAAGAGACCCAGTACTTC.